This T cell receptor beta chain is from a study of OX40 agonist ivuxolimab in advanced cancers. Study background: Patients in the trial were receiving intravenous ivuxolimab every 2 weeks, at doses of 0.01 to 10 mg/kg. Study-wide results and caveats: With doses of 0.1-3.0 mg/kg, partial responders showed among the lowest clonal expansion. CD4+ and CD8+ blood T cells expanded clonally by week 6 at 0.1 to 3.0 mg/kg.

The table came from immunoSEQ multiplex PCR; TCRdb's copy has only in-frame clones and leaves some out. The sample shows 12,000 or so clones, about 68% of them seen only once. This clone counts as medium-sized. Its target is unknown. Losses at the gene ends were 0 bases for V and 6 bases for J; bases not matched to a gene: 5. Germline assignment: CDR1 SGHDN and CDR2 FVKESK. The CDR3 has 16 residues. The chain is built from TRBV14 and TRBJ1-6; TRBD1 matches at 7 bases. The specimen comprised CD4+ or CD8+ T cells sorted from blood, sampled in a trial of the OX40 agonist ivuxolimab. The source of this sequence is an adult with an advanced solid tumor such as melanoma, head and neck, liver or kidney cancer. The CDR3 region is CASSQEWTGTNSPLHF. CDR3 DNA: TGTGCCAGCAGCCAAGAATGGACAGGCACTAATTCACCCCTCCACTTT.